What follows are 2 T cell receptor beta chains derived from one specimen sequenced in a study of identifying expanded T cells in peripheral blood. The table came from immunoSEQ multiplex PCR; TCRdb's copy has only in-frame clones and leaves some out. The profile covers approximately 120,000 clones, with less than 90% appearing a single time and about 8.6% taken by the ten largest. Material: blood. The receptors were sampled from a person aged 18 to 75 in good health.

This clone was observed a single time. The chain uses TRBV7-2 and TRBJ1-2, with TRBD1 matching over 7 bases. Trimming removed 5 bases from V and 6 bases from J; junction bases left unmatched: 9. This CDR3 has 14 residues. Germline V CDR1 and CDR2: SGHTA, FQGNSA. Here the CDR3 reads CASSPTGTVNGYTF. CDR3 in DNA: TGTGCCAGCAGCCCGACCGGGACAGTTAATGGCTACACCTTC.

CDR3 region: CASSLDAGGGNEQFF. CDR3 DNA: TGCGCCAGCAGCTTGGATGCGGGAGGGGGTAATGAGCAGTTCTTC. The chain recombines TRBV5-1 with TRBJ2-1; 9 bases line up with TRBD2. CDR1 is SGHRS and CDR2 is YFSETQ in the germline V gene. The CDR3 is made up of 15 amino acids. V shed 0 bases and J 7 bases; nucleotides not matched to a gene: 5. The entire variable domain, with the rest obtained from reference TRBV5-1 and TRBJ2-1, is as follows: KAGVTQTPRYLIKTRGQQVTLSCSPISGHRSVSWYQQTPGQGLQFLFEYFSETQRNKGNFPGRFSGRQFSNSRSEMNVSTLELGDSALYLCASSLDAGGGNEQFFGPGTRLTVL.